This T cell receptor (beta chain) was sequenced for a study of T-cell reconstitution after alpha-beta-depleted transplantation in children. Of note for this clonotype: Its specificity is unknown.

Unique molecular identifiers were built into the TCRbeta library. From the PCR reads, TCRdb called clonotypes with MiXCR, one entry per CDR3 protein. This sample yields 450,000 to 600,000 distinct CDR3 sequences, of which 13% are seen a single time; over 2% belongs to the top ten. Study-wide results and limits: By about two months after transplant, alpha-beta T cells reportedly arose from several hundred graft clones that had expanded. Some patients owed their high day-60 TCRbeta diversity to surviving recipient T cells and thymic progenitors. T-cell numbers and diversity, one year after transplant, stemmed largely from T cells that were newly produced.

The junction had 9 bases not matched to a gene; V was cut back by 5 bases and J by 7 bases. There are 16 residues in the CDR3. Looked up from germline, CDR1 is MNHNS and CDR2 is SASEGT. The source material was PBMCs, mostly from graft donor cells, sampled 360 days after TCRalphabeta/CD19-depleted stem cell transplant. The chain combines TRBV6-1 with TRBJ2-1; 12 nucleotides align to TRBD1. The source is a male patient younger than 18 who had a stem cell transplant for acute myeloid leukemia, so the T cells may come from the graft donor. The CDR3 loop reads CASSPIGTGGRNEQFF. The CDR3 DNA reads as TGTGCCAGCAGTCCTATCGGGACAGGGGGCCGGAATGAGCAGTTCTTC.